This T cell receptor (beta chain) came from a study of T cells in Graves' hyperthyroidism and ophthalmopathy. Study-wide context: Peripheral blood was obtained at initial diagnosis, preceding any treatment.

Enrolled ophthalmopathy patients presented with a Clinical Activity Score of at least 3, a NOSPECS grade of at least 4, and disease duration under 3 months. Exclusion of a patient resulted from uncontrolled infection, other autoimmune disease, pregnancy or lactation. Fresh peripheral blood, about 10 ml of it, supplied the PBMCs. Losses at the gene ends were 0 bases for V and 3 bases for J; bases not matched to a gene: 4. Germline values: CDR1 KGHSH, CDR2 LQKENI. The CDR3 has 17 amino acids. From RNA transcripts, TCR beta CDR3 regions were amplified. The HTBI set primed first-round TCR CDR3 RT-PCR. TCRdb called the multiplex PCR reads again in MiXCR, with one record for every CDR3 protein. This sample has around 600,000 distinct CDR3 sequences, with about 14% found just once.

Input material: blood. The genes are TRBV18 and TRBJ2-1; 11 bases map to TRBD2. The clonotype originates from a woman in her forties or fifties with Graves' ophthalmopathy. The CDR3 DNA follows: TGTGCCAGCTCACCACCGGGACTAGCGGCCTACTACAATGAGCAGTTCTTC. Its protein is CASSPPGLAAYYNEQFF.